A single T cell receptor beta chain is shown here with its context. Its antigen is undetermined. One junction end disagrees with the germline gene, perhaps due to a read error. Repertoires were generated with immunoSEQ multiplex PCR, while TCRdb's copy carries only in-frame clones and drops some. The table has 1,200 or so clones, roughly 89% seen once. The data were obtained in a study of T cells in lung cancer brain metastases. About the study: Between primary and metastasis resection, about 90% of the 20 patients were untreated.

Germline lookup yields CDR1 SGHTA and CDR2 FQGNSA. This CDR3 contains 14 residues. Study findings and constraints: Most clones were lesion-specific, with limited overlap between paired lesions (mean Morisita index about 0.23). Brain metastases had fewer unique productive clones than primaries (median approximately 1,600 versus 4,100). DNA fragmentation in FFPE samples may have prevented full retrieval of the infiltrating T cell repertoire.

The chain links TRBV7-2 to TRBJ2-1; D might be TRBD2 (5 bases). This receptor was identified in a man between 65 and 85 years old with non-small cell lung cancer that had spread to the brain. Material for sequencing was tumor tissue from a brain metastasis. The DNA for the CDR3 is TGTGCCAGCAACTTAGAAGCGACTATAGTAAGGCAGTTCTTC. It yields the protein CASNLEATIVRQFF.